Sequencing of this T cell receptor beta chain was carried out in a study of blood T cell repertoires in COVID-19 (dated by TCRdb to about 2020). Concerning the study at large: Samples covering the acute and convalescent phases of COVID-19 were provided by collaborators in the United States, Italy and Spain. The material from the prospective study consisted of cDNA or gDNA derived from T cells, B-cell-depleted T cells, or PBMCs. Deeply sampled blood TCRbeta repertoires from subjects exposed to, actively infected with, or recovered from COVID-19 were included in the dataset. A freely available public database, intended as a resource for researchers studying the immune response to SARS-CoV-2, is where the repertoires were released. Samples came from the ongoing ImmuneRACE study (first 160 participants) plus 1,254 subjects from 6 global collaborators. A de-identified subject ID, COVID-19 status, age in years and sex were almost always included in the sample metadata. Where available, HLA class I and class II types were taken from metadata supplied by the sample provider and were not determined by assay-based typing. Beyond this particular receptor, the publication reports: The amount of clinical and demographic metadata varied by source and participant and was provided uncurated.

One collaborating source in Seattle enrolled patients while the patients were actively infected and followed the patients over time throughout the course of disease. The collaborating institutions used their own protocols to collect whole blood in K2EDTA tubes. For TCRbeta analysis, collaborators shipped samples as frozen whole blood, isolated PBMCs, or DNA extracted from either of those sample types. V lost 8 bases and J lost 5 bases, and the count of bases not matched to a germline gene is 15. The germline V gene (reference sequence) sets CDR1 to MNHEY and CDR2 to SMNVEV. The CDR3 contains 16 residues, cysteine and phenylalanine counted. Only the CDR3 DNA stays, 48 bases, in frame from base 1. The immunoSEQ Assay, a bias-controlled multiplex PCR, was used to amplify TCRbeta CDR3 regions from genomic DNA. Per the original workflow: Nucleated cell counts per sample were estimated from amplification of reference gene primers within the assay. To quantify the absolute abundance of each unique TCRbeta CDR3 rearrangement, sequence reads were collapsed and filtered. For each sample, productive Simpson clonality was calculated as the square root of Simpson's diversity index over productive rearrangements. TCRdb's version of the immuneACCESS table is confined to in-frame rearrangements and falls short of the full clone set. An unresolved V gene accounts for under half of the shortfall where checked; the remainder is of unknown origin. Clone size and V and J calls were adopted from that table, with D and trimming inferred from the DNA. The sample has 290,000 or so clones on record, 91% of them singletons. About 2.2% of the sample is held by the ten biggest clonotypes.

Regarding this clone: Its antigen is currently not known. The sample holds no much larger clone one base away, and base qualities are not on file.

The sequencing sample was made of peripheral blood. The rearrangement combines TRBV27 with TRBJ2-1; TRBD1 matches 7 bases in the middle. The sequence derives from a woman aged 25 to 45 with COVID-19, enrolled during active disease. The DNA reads TGTGCCAGCCGCAACCTCCGGGACAGAGTTAACAATGAGCAGTTCTTC. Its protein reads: CASRNLRDRVNNEQFF.